The 14 T cell receptor beta chains given below trace back to one sample, sequenced in a study of lymphopenia after photon versus proton radiotherapy. TCRdb's table, derived via immunoSEQ multiplex PCR, lists solely in-frame clones and lacks some. The sample includes fewer than 30,000 clones, roughly nine tenths of them seen just once. The sequencing here drew on peripheral blood, taken from a patient treated with photon-based radiotherapy. The receptors were sampled from a woman in her forties or fifties with cholangiocarcinoma.

V and J are TRBV5-4 and TRBJ1-4; weak D call: TRBD1 (6 bases). CDR1 and CDR2 (germline): SGHNT, YYREEE (reference sequence). This CDR3 is 14 amino acids long. V was trimmed by 5 bases and J by 6 bases, leaving 14 bases between them. DNA of the CDR3: TGTGCCAGCAGACCACAGGGTGGCGATGAAAAACTGTTTTTT. Amino acids: CASRPQGGDEKLFF.

The rearrangement uses TRBV9 and TRBJ1-2; D not resolved. Germline values: CDR1 SGDLS, CDR2 YYNGEE. CDR3 length: 11 amino acids. V was clipped by 4 bases and J by 7 bases, with 8 bases between them. DNA for the CDR3: TGTGCCAGCAGCCTTGGTCTTGGCTACACCTTC. Protein sequence: CASSLGLGYTF.

This clone was observed a single time. The chain is built from TRBV21-1 and TRBJ1-6; the table's D call of TRBD1 was not tested on the DNA. TRBV21-1 is marked as a pseudogene. CDR3 length equals 14 residues. CDR3: CASKGRPYNSPLHF. CDR3 nucleotides: TGTGCCAGCAAGGGGCGGCCCTATAATTCACCCCTCCACTTT.

This chain uses TRBV18 with TRBJ1-5; possible D gene TRBD1, 6 bases. The CDR3 runs to 15 residues. Trimming shortened V by 4 bases and J by 7 bases, and 17 bases separated the two germline ends. Per germline, CDR1 KGHSH and CDR2 LQKENI. The chain's CDR3 is CASSLKVGAGQPQHF. CDR3 nucleotides: TGTGCCAGCTCACTCAAAGTGGGGGCAGGGCAGCCCCAGCATTTT. Combining the CDR3 with reference TRBV18 and TRBJ1-5 gives the whole variable domain NAGVMQNPRHLVRRRGQEARLRCSPMKGHSHVYWYRQLPEEGLKFMVYLQKENIIDESGMPKERFSAEFPKEGPSILRIQQVVRGDSAAYFCASSLKVGAGQPQHFGDGTRLSIL.

A few counts support this clone. The chain joins TRBV6-5 to TRBJ1-6; 10 bases map to TRBD1. There are 14 residues in the CDR3. Germline assignment: CDR1 MNHEY and CDR2 SVGAGI. J was trimmed by 14 bases and V by 6 bases; bases with no gene match: 10. As DNA, the CDR3 is TGTGCCAGCAGCTCCGGGACAGGGGAAAGGGCCCTCCACTTT. Amino acids: CASSSGTGERALHF.

Concerning this clone: A junction boundary mismatches the germline segment, possibly from a read error. The chain uses TRBV13 and TRBJ2-2; D is possibly TRBD2 (6 bases). The germline gives CDR1 PRHDT, CDR2 FYEKMQ (reference sequence). There are 16 residues in the CDR3. CDR3 sequence reads: CASSLNSGRNAGELFF. Here the CDR3 DNA reads TGTGCCAGCAGCTTGAACAGTGGGAGGAACGCCGGGGAGCTGTTTTTT.

CDR3 DNA: TGTGCCAGCAGTGGGGGACCGACCGGGACTAATGAAAAACTGTTTTTT. Amino acid sequence: CASSGGPTGTNEKLFF. The chain links TRBV2 to TRBJ1-4; D possibly corresponds to TRBD1 (5 bases). The CDR3 is 16 amino acids. Germline CDR1 is SNHLY and CDR2 is FYNNEI. Trimming shortened V by 4 bases and J by 2 bases, and 14 bases separated the two germline ends.

J is TRBJ2-1 and V is TRBV18, with 14 bases aligning to TRBD2. V shed 4 bases and J 6 bases; nucleotides not matched to a gene: 11. The CDR3 is made up of 18 amino acids. CDR1 KGHSH and CDR2 LQKENI come from the germline V gene. In nucleotides, the CDR3 is TGTGCCAGCTCACTCCAGACTAGCGGGGGGGCCATAGTCAATGAGCAGTTCTTC. Amino acids: CASSLQTSGGAIVNEQFF. The full variable domain, completed using reference TRBV18 and TRBJ2-1, is NAGVMQNPRHLVRRRGQEARLRCSPMKGHSHVYWYRQLPEEGLKFMVYLQKENIIDESGMPKERFSAEFPKEGPSILRIQQVVRGDSAAYFCASSLQTSGGAIVNEQFFGPGTRLTVL.

V usage is TRBV7-2 and J usage is TRBJ1-3, with 7 bases aligning to TRBD1. This CDR3 region has 15 residues. Losses at the gene ends were 2 bases for V and 4 bases for J; bases not matched to a gene: 5. Germline loops: CDR1 SGHTA, CDR2 FQGNSA. CDR3 nucleotides: TGTGCCAGCAGCTTACAGGGGGTGATAGGAAACACCATATATTTT. Amino acid sequence: CASSLQGVIGNTIYF.

J is TRBJ2-6 and V is TRBV5-5; D is perhaps TRBD2 (5 bases). Germline CDR1 reads SGHKS; CDR2 reads YYEKEE (reference sequence). V dropped 9 bases and J dropped 0 bases, with 19 bases sitting between them. CDR3 length: 17 amino acids. This CDR3 is CATSQGLSGSGANVLTF. In nucleotides, the CDR3 is TGTGCCACCTCACAAGGACTGTCTGGCTCTGGGGCCAACGTCCTGACTTTC.

V and J are TRBV6-6 and TRBJ1-1; TRBD1 might be the D (5 bases). The V end lost 2 bases, the J end lost 0 bases, and 10 bases lay between the germline ends. CDR3 length: 15 amino acids. Germline CDR1 MNHNY, CDR2 SVGAGI (reference sequence). This CDR3 is CASSYRQSMNTEAFF. For the CDR3, the DNA is TGTGCCAGCAGTTACCGACAGTCTATGAACACTGAAGCTTTCTTT.

The rearrangement joins TRBV5-4 to TRBJ2-5, with a weak D call TRBD1 (6 bases). CDR3 size: 15 residues. Germline V lookup: CDR1 SGHNT, CDR2 YYREEE (reference sequence). V was trimmed by 2 bases and J by 2 bases, leaving 13 bases between them. The CDR3 loop reads CASSLGGRGQETQYF. The CDR3 region has the DNA TGTGCCAGCAGCTTAGGGGGAAGGGGACAAGAGACCCAGTACTTC.

This clone was seen just once. The CDR3 coding sequence is TGTGCCAGTAGTGGACAGAACAGAAACACCATATATTTT. This encodes CASSGQNRNTIYF. This rearrangement joins TRBV19 to TRBJ1-3, with D maybe TRBD1 (6 bases). Trimming left V 5 bases short and J 5 bases short, with 10 bases between. Germline V gene lookup returns CDR1 LNHDA and CDR2 SQIVND (reference sequence). The CDR3 consists of 13 residues.

The V call is TRBV6-5, the J call TRBJ1-5; D is unclear. Germline V CDR1 and CDR2: MNHEY, SVGAGI. V was pared by 2 bases and J by 4 bases, with 12 bases between. The CDR3 covers 15 residues. The CDR3 region has the DNA TGTGCCAGCAGTTACACCCGGACCAAAAATCAGCCCCAGCATTTT. Translation gives CASSYTRTKNQPQHF.